Listed here are 22 T cell receptor beta chains from one sample, sequenced in a study of blood T cell repertoires in COVID-19 (dated by TCRdb to about 2020). Libraries were prepared through the immunoSEQ multiplex PCR assay. This immuneACCESS table, as held by TCRdb, lists in-frame sequences with V and J called but not all clones. Of the missing ones, under half trace to an unresolved V gene in checked studies; the others have no known cause. The sample profile shows about 83,000 clones; around nine tenths of them were found once. 5.4% of the sample rests with the top ten. The sample was peripheral blood. These receptors all come from a man between 60 and 70 years old with acute or convalescent COVID-19.

The chain carries TRBV15 and TRBJ2-7, with 7 bases identical to TRBD2. V lost 1 base to trimming and J lost 3 bases; unmatched junction nucleotides: 9. Germline V gives CDR1 LNHNV, CDR2 YYDKDF (reference sequence). There are 16 residues in the CDR3. The chain's CDR3 is CATSRVIAGDGYEQYF. Here the CDR3 DNA reads TGTGCCACCAGCAGAGTAATTGCGGGGGATGGCTACGAGCAGTACTTC.

The chain is built from TRBV7-9 and TRBJ2-4, with TRBD1 matching 7 bases. Per germline, CDR1 SEHNR and CDR2 FQNEAQ (reference sequence). This CDR3 spans 14 amino acids. Unmatched junction bases numbered 9, after V lost 6 bases and J lost 7 bases. The CDR3 loop is CASSKGTAENIQYF. CDR3 nucleotide sequence: TGTGCCAGCAGTAAGGGGACAGCGGAGAACATTCAGTACTTC. Complete variable domain (other parts from reference TRBV7-9 and TRBJ2-4): DTGVSQNPRHKITKRGQNVTFRCDPISEHNRLYWYRQTLGQGPEFLTYFQNEAQLEKSRLLSDRFSAERPKGSFSTLEIQRTEQGDSAMYLCASSKGTAENIQYFGAGTRLSVL.

The chain carries TRBV9 and TRBJ1-1, with 10 positions matching TRBD1. The CDR3 has 19 residues. The germline CDR1 and CDR2 sequences are SGDLS and YYNGEE. Trimming cost V 2 bases and J 1 base; bases outside gene matches: 14. CDR3 coding DNA: TGTGCCAGCAGCGTTTTTACCTCCGGGACAGGGGTTTGGAACACTGAAGCTTTCTTT. It yields the protein CASSVFTSGTGVWNTEAFF.

The chain joins TRBV5-4 to TRBJ1-1; tentative D call: TRBD1 (6 bases). The germline V gene encodes CDR1 SGHNT and CDR2 YYREEE (reference sequence). This CDR3 spans 14 amino acids. V shed 2 bases and J shed 12 bases, with 20 bases lying between them. CDR3 nucleotides: TGTGCCAGCAGCTTCACAGGGCTCGGTGTTGGAACTTTCTTT. Amino acid sequence: CASSFTGLGVGTFF. The full variable domain, its missing parts supplied by reference TRBV5-4 and TRBJ1-1, is ETGVTQSPTHLIKTRGQQVTLRCSSQSGHNTVSWYQQALGQGPQFIFQYYREEENGRGNFPPRFSGLQFPNYSSELNVNALELDDSALYLCASSFTGLGVGTFFGQGTRLTVV.

This chain links TRBV6-6 with TRBJ2-3; 8 nucleotides match TRBD1. The CDR3 covers 14 residues. Trimming removed 5 bases from V and 6 bases from J; junction bases left unmatched: 7. Germline values: CDR1 MNHNY, CDR2 SVGAGI (reference sequence). DNA for the CDR3: TGTGCCAGCAGTCCGACAGGGGTTTTCGATACGCAGTATTTT. This encodes CASSPTGVFDTQYF.

This chain links TRBV15 with TRBJ2-7; no clear D. V was cut by 0 bases and J by 9 bases, with 12 bases left in between. Germline V CDR1 and CDR2: LNHNV, YYDKDF (reference sequence). The CDR3 loop spans 13 amino acids. The CDR3, as DNA: TGTGCCACCAGCAGAGATTATCCTACTGCGCAGTACTTC. Amino acid sequence: CATSRDYPTAQYF.

The chain has TRBV9 and TRBJ2-1; 11 nucleotides match TRBD2. Trimming at V came to 1 base and at J to 9 bases, leaving 12 bases not matched to a gene. The germline gives CDR1 SGDLS, CDR2 YYNGEE. The CDR3 sequence is 17 residues long. CDR3 DNA: TGTGCCAGCAGCGTACTGATTAGCGGGGGGGCCCTGGGTGAGCAGTTCTTC. Protein sequence: CASSVLISGGALGEQFF.

The chain joins TRBV7-2 to TRBJ1-1; D might be TRBD1 (6 bases). The CDR3 spans 14 residues. Trimming took off 1 base at V and 3 bases at J, with 9 bases between the two ends. The germline CDR1 and CDR2 sequences are SGHTA and FQGNSA. CDR3 nucleotide sequence: TGTGCCAGCAGCTTAGTAGGGGGGGACACTGAAGCTTTCTTT. This codes for CASSLVGGDTEAFF.

This clone is a singleton in its sample. V usage is TRBV9 and J usage is TRBJ1-1; D is uncertain. Germline CDR1 is SGDLS and CDR2 is YYNGEE. V dropped 6 bases and J dropped 4 bases, with 13 bases sitting between them. The CDR3 runs 13 residues. Here the CDR3 reads CASMRVRSTEAFF. CDR3 coding DNA: TGTGCCAGCATGAGGGTCCGGTCCACTGAAGCTTTCTTT.

This clone occurred once. The chain uses TRBV5-8 and TRBJ1-1; tentative D call: TRBD1 (6 bases). Trimming stripped 4 bases from V and 4 bases from J, with 14 bases between. Germline V gene lookup returns CDR1 SGHTS and CDR2 YDEGEE. The CDR3 runs to 14 residues. CDR3 in DNA: TGTGCCAGCAGCCAGTATGGGGGCGGCACTGAAGCTTTCTTT. This encodes CASSQYGGGTEAFF.

This chain joins TRBV19 and TRBJ1-1; D might be TRBD1 (5 bases). Trimming removed 8 bases at V and 0 bases at J, with 7 bases between. This CDR3 region has 12 residues. CDR1 and CDR2 from the germline V gene are LNHDA and SQIVND (reference sequence). DNA of the CDR3: TGTGCCAGTCAGGGCGTGAACACTGAAGCTTTCTTT. This encodes CASQGVNTEAFF.

The chain links TRBV5-4 to TRBJ1-1; TRBD1 agrees at 8 bases. Losses at the gene ends were 3 bases for V and 3 bases for J; bases not matched to a gene: 13. The CDR3 consists of 17 residues. In germline, CDR1 is SGHNT, CDR2 YYREEE (reference sequence). As DNA, the CDR3 is TGTGCCAGCAGCTCCCGTGGCAGGGGGCCTGGGTACACTGAAGCTTTCTTT. Translation gives CASSSRGRGPGYTEAFF.

The gene calls are TRBV7-2 and TRBJ1-2; TRBD1 matches 7 bases. From germline, CDR1 is SGHTA and CDR2 FQGNSA. The CDR3 runs 14 residues. J lost 8 bases, V lost 5 bases, and 11 bases had no gene match. This CDR3 is CASSPGQLGLGYTF. CDR3 bases: TGTGCCAGCAGCCCGGGACAGTTAGGGCTAGGCTACACCTTC.

The V gene is TRBV30, the J gene TRBJ2-1; tentatively, D is TRBD2 (5 bases). V dropped 1 base and J dropped 9 bases, with 19 bases sitting between them. The CDR3 covers 15 residues. CDR1 and CDR2 (germline): GTSNPN, SVGIG (reference sequence). The CDR3 region is CAWSGMAGLIGEQFF. The CDR3 region has the DNA TGTGCCTGGAGTGGGATGGCGGGCTTGATTGGTGAGCAGTTCTTC.

V usage is TRBV28 and J usage is TRBJ2-3; 7 bases are a match to TRBD2. The CDR3 has 15 residues. CDR1 and CDR2 (germline): MDHEN, SYDVKM. J was trimmed by 1 base and V by 7 bases; bases with no gene match: 8. CDR3 nucleotides: TGTGCCAGCACCTATGGGGAGGGAGGCACAGATACGCAGTATTTT. Protein: CASTYGEGGTDTQYF.

The chain couples TRBV5-1 to TRBJ2-7, with a tentative D call TRBD2 (6 bases). The V gene's germline CDR1 is SGHRS and CDR2 YFSETQ. The CDR3 spans 15 residues. The germline V and J ends were trimmed by 0 bases and 5 bases, with 15 bases remaining between them. In DNA form, the CDR3 reads TGCGCCAGCAGCTTGGTAGGACGACCGGGGGACGAGCAGTACTTC. It is translated as CASSLVGRPGDEQYF. Full variable domain (outside the CDR3, taken from reference TRBV5-1 and TRBJ2-7): KAGVTQTPRYLIKTRGQQVTLSCSPISGHRSVSWYQQTPGQGLQFLFEYFSETQRNKGNFPGRFSGRQFSNSRSEMNVSTLELGDSALYLCASSLVGRPGDEQYFGPGTRLTVT.

The CDR3: CASSSDRARNYGYTF. Written as DNA, the CDR3 is TGTGCCAGCAGCTCGGACAGGGCAAGGAACTATGGCTACACCTTC. J is TRBJ1-2 and V is TRBV5-6; 8 nucleotides agree with TRBD1. With V trimmed by 3 bases and J by 2 bases, 6 bases remained unmatched. CDR3 length: 15 residues. The germline CDR1 and CDR2 sequences are SGHDT and YYEEEE.

The chain joins TRBV9 to TRBJ1-2, with 10 bases aligning to TRBD1. Germline V gives CDR1 SGDLS, CDR2 YYNGEE. Germline trimming cut 0 bases from V and 3 bases from J; bases unmatched to any gene: 2. The CDR3 contains 15 residues. The CDR3 DNA sequence: TGTGCCAGCAGCGTAGCAGGACAGGGGGACTATGGCTACACCTTC. It specifies CASSVAGQGDYGYTF.

In its sample, this clone was seen a few times. The CDR3 region is CASSKEGLHSYNEQFF. The CDR3 nucleotides are TGTGCCAGCAGTAAGGAGGGTCTCCATTCCTACAATGAGCAGTTCTTC. The J gene is TRBJ2-1, the V gene TRBV27; D possibly corresponds to TRBD2 (6 bases). Trimming shortened V by 5 bases and J by 1 base, and 15 bases separated the two germline ends. CDR3 length: 16 residues. CDR1 and CDR2 (germline): MNHEY, SMNVEV (reference sequence).

The V call is TRBV5-1, the J call TRBJ1-1; D perhaps matches TRBD1 (6 bases). The CDR3 has 14 amino acids. Trimming took 0 bases from V and 2 from J, leaving 8 bases between them. Germline V gene lookup returns CDR1 SGHRS and CDR2 YFSETQ. CDR3 DNA sequence: TGCGCCAGCAGCTTGGGGGACACAAACACTGAAGCTTTCTTT. Protein: CASSLGDTNTEAFF.

J is TRBJ1-2 and V is TRBV10-3; 9 bases fit TRBD1. J lost 0 bases, V lost 4 bases, and 6 bases had no gene match. The CDR3 sequence is 16 residues long. Per germline, CDR1 ENHRY and CDR2 SYGVKD. CDR3 protein: CAISAGTGIANYGYTF. For the CDR3, the DNA is TGTGCCATCAGTGCGGGGACAGGGATCGCTAACTATGGCTACACCTTC.

The rearrangement joins TRBV12-3 or TRBV12-4 to TRBJ2-7, with D unresolved. Trimming pared 5 bases from V and 3 bases from J, leaving 8 bases between. This CDR3 region has 12 residues. CDR3 sequence: CASSTNSYEQYF. The CDR3 region has the DNA TGTGCCAGCAGTACCAACAGCTACGAGCAGTACTTC.